This T cell receptor beta chain was obtained from a study of T cell changes during pregnancy in multiple sclerosis. CDR1 and CDR2 from the germline V gene are MNHNY and SVGAGI (reference sequence). The V end lost 6 bases, the J end lost 2 bases, and 11 bases lay between the germline ends. The CDR3 totals 14 residues. This table comes from immunoSEQ multiplex PCR, and its TCRdb copy is limited to in-frame clones, with some not included. The data contain tens of thousands of clones, roughly 90% of them singletons. The V and J genes are TRBV6-6 and TRBJ1-5; perhaps TRBD1 as D (5 bases). The sample consisted of CD4+ T cells from peripheral blood mononuclear cells, taken after pregnancy. This sequence originates from a female donor in good health, enrolled as a control in a pregnancy study. This CDR3 reads CASSDAGRNQPQHF. As DNA, the CDR3 is TGTGCCAGCAGCGACGCGGGGCGCAATCAGCCCCAGCATTTT.